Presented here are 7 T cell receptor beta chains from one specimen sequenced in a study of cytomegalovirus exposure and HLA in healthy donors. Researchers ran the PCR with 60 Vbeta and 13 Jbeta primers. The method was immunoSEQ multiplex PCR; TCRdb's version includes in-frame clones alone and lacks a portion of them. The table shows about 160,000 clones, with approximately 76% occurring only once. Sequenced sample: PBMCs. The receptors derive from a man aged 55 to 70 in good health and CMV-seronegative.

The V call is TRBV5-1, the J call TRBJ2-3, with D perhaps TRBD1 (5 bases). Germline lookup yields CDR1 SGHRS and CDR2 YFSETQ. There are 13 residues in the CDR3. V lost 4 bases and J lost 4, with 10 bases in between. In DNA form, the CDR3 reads TGCGCCAGCAGCGCGGACAACCCAGATACGCAGTATTTT. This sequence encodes CASSADNPDTQYF. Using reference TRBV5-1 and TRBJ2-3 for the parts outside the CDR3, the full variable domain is KAGVTQTPRYLIKTRGQQVTLSCSPISGHRSVSWYQQTPGQGLQFLFEYFSETQRNKGNFPGRFSGRQFSNSRSEMNVSTLELGDSALYLCASSADNPDTQYFGPGTRLTVL.

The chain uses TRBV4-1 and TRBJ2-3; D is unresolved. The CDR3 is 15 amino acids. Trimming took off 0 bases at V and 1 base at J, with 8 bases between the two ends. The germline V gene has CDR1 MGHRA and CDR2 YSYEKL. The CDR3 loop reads CASSQENPGTDTQYF. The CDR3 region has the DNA TGCGCCAGCAGCCAAGAAAACCCAGGCACAGATACGCAGTATTTT.

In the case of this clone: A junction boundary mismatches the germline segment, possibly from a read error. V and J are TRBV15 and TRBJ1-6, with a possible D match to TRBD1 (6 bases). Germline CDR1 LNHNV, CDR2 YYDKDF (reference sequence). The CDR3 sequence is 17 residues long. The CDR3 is CATSRDLQGTYTSPLHF. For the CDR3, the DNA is TGTGCCACCAGCAGAGACCTACAGGGCACATATACTTCACCCCTCCACTTT.

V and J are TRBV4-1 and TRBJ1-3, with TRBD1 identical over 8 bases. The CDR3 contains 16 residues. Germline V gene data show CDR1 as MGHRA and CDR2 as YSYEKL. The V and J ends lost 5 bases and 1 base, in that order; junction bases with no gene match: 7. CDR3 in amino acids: CASSVGQGDSGNTIYF. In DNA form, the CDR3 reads TGCGCCAGCAGCGTCGGACAGGGCGATTCTGGAAACACCATATATTTT.

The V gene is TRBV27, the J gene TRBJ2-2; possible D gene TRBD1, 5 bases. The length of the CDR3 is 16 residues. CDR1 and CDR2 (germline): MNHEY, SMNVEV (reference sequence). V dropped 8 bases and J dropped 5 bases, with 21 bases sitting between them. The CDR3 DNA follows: TGTGCCAGCCGACGGGTGGGCAGGGTGAGGACCGGGGAGCTGTTTTTT. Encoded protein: CASRRVGRVRTGELFF.

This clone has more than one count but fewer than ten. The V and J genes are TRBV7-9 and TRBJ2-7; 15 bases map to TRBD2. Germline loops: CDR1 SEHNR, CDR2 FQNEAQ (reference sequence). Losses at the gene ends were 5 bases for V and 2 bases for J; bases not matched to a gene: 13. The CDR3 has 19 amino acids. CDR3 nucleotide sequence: TGTGCCAGCAGCGCCGAGGGGACTAGCGGGGGGCGGGGCCCCTACGAGCAGTACTTC. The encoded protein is CASSAEGTSGGRGPYEQYF.

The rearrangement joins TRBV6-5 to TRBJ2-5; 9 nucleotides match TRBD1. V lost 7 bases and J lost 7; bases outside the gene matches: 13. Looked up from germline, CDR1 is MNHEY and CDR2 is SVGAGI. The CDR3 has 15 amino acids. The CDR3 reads CASTGQGNNRGTQYF. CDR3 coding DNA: TGTGCCAGCACGGGACAGGGTAATAATCGCGGGACCCAGTACTTC.